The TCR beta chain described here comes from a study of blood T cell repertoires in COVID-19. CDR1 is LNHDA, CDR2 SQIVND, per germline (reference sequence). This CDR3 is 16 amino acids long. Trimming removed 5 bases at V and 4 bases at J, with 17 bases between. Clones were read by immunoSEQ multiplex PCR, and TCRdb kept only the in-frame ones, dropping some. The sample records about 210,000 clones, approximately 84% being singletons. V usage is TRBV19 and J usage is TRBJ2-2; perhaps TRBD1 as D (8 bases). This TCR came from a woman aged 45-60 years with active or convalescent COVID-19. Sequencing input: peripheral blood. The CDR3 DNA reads TGTGCCAGTAGTTCCGGGAGGACAGGGATCACCGGGGAGCTGTTTTTT. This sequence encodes CASSSGRTGITGELFF.